This T cell receptor beta chain was identified in a study of memory CD4+ T cells and cytomegalovirus serostatus. V lost 4 bases, J lost 1 base, and 7 bases stayed unmatched. The V gene's germline CDR1 is SGHRS and CDR2 YFSETQ. The CDR3 is 15 residues long. The sort gate was single viable CD3+CD4+CD8-CD45RO+ cells for memory CD4+ T cells. Using immunoSEQ multiplex PCR, the repertoire was profiled, and TCRdb retains in-frame clones only, with some absent. The repertoire holds tens of thousands of clones, with approximately 76% as singletons. This TCR was sampled from an adult in good health and CMV-seronegative. Some clones in this sample may be carry-over from other donors' samples. This chain joins TRBV5-1 and TRBJ2-7; 8 bases are a match to TRBD1. Sequencing was performed on memory CD4+ T cells from blood. CDR3 nucleotide sequence: TGCGCCAGCAGCGGTAACAGGGGGTCGTCCTACGAGCAGTACTTC. Translated, it gives CASSGNRGSSYEQYF.